The subject of this entry is one T cell receptor (beta chain). The data were taken from a study of T-cell reconstitution after alpha-beta-depleted transplantation in children. Unique molecular identifiers were used in preparing the TCRbeta library. TCRdb re-analysed the PCR reads in MiXCR, keeping a single row per CDR3 protein. The sample has approximately 400,000 distinct CDR3 sequences; about 11% are singletons. The V and J ends lost 4 bases and 4 bases, in that order; junction bases with no gene match: 4. The CDR3 has 14 amino acids. Germline V lookup: CDR1 SGHTA, CDR2 FQGTGA. Sample: PBMCs from the stem cell graft donor, taken from the stem cell graft. This chain connects TRBV7-3 to TRBJ2-5, with TRBD1 matching 9 bases. The receptor's source is a human donor who donated a stem cell graft to a child with acute myeloid leukemia. CDR3 in amino acids: CASSSTGGTETQYF. CDR3 coding DNA: TGTGCCAGCAGCTCAACAGGGGGCACAGAGACCCAGTACTTC.